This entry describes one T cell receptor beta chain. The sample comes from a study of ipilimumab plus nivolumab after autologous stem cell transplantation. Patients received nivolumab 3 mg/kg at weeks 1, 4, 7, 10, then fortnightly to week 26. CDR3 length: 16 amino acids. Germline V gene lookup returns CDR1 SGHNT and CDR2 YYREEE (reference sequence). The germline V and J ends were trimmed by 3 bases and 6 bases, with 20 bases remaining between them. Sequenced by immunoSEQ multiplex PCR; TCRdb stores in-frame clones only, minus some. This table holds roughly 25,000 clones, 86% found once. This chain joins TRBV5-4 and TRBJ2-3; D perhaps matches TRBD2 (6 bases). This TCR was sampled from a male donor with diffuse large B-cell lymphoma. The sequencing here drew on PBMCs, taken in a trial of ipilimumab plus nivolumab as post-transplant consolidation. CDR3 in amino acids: CASSYGTGTLRDTQYF. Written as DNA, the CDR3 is TGTGCCAGCAGCTATGGTACGGGGACTTTACGGGATACGCAGTATTTT.